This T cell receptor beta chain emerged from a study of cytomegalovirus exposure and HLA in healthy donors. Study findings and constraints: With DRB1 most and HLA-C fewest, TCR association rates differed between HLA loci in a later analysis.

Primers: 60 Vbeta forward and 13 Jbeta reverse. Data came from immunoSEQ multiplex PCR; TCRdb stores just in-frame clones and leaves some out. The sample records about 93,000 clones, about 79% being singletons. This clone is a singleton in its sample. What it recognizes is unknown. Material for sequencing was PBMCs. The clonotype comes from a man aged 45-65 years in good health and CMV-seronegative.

CDR3 protein: CASLAKNIQYF. The CDR3 DNA is TGTGCCAGCCTAGCCAAAAACATTCAGTACTTC. The rearrangement joins TRBV18 to TRBJ2-4; D is undetermined. This CDR3 is built from 11 residues. V dropped 8 bases and J dropped 0 bases, with 2 bases sitting between them. The germline CDR1 and CDR2 sequences are KGHSH and LQKENI.